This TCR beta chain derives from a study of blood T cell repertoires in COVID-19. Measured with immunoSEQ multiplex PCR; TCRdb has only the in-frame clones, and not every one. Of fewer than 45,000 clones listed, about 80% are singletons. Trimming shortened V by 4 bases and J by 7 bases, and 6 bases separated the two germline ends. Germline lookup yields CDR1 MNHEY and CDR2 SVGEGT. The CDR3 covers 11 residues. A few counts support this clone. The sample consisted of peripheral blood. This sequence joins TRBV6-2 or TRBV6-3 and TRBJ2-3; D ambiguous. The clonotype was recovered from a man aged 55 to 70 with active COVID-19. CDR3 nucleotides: TGTGCCAGCAGTTCTCCTAATACGCAGTATTTT. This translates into CASSSPNTQYF.